This T cell receptor (beta chain) was observed in a study of shared clonotypes between healthy human individuals. A word on this clone: Other DNA sequences within the sample encode an identical CDR3.

The germline V gene encodes CDR1 GTSNPN and CDR2 SVGIG (reference sequence). The CDR3 length is 13 residues. Trimming shortened V by 1 base and J by 4 bases, and 8 bases separated the two germline ends. Each replicate PCR on the sorted subsets used 150 to 200 ng DNA (approximately 33,000 T cell genomes). Sequencing used immunoSEQ multiplex PCR; TCRdb keeps in-frame clones, though not all of them. The sample has about 360,000 clones; around 79% are singletons. The chain uses TRBV30 and TRBJ2-1, with a possible D match to TRBD1 (6 bases). The clonotype comes from a man aged 25 to 40 in good health. The sequenced material came from memory CD4+ T cells sorted from blood. As for subset: CD45RA-negative fraction. CDR3 residues: CAWSEDSYNEQFF. CDR3 coding DNA: TGTGCCTGGAGTGAGGACAGTTACAATGAGCAGTTCTTC.